This T cell receptor beta chain was sequenced in a study of control samples from healthy donors and cancer patients. Germline V lookup: CDR1 SGHNT, CDR2 YENEEA. V gave up 3 bases and J gave up 5 bases; unmatched junction bases: 5. This CDR3 has 14 amino acids. The method was immunoSEQ multiplex PCR; TCRdb's version includes in-frame clones alone and lacks a portion of them. Of 100,000 to 150,000 clones listed, approximately 92% were seen once; the top ten hold roughly 0.54%. The clonotype originates from a man older than 75 with head and neck cancer. The sequencing sample was made of PBMCs. J is TRBJ2-3 and V is TRBV11-3; 7 bases map to TRBD2. In nucleotides, the CDR3 is TGTGCCAGCAGCTTGGCGGGAGTGGTAGATACGCAGTATTTT. As protein: CASSLAGVVDTQYF.